This TCR beta chain was observed in a study of blood T cell repertoires in COVID-19. Study overall: Researchers got acute and convalescent COVID-19 samples from the United States, Italy and Spain.

The CDR3 runs to 15 residues. Germline V gives CDR1 LNHDA, CDR2 SQIVND (reference sequence). With V trimmed by 1 base and J by 4 bases, 6 bases remained unmatched. Assay used: immunoSEQ multiplex PCR; TCRdb lists only in-frame clones, some missing. The sample has roughly 200,000 clones, 85% to 90% seen once; the top ten hold 0.8% to 1%. This clone has a single count. The sequenced material came from peripheral blood. The chain links TRBV19 to TRBJ1-2, with 7 bases lining up with TRBD1. The TCR originated in a woman between 18 and 29 years old who had recovered from COVID-19. The CDR3 DNA reads TGTGCCAGTAGTATAGCGACAGGGATTGGCTATGGCTACACCTTC. This gives the protein CASSIATGIGYGYTF.